A single sample is the source of the 7 T cell receptor beta chains below, sequenced in a study of blood T cell repertoires in COVID-19 (dated by TCRdb to the early 2020s). The receptor library was made with the immunoSEQ multiplex PCR assay. TCRdb mirrors the immuneACCESS table, restricted to in-frame sequences. Some clones are absent from its copies; in checked studies, under half trace to an unresolved V gene, and the reason for the others is unknown. The sample table records approximately 85,000 clones; 70% to 90% of these occur just once. The top ten clones comprise 12% of the sample. The sequenced material came from peripheral blood. These receptors were collected from a woman aged 70 to 79 with active or convalescent COVID-19.

V and J are TRBV28 and TRBJ1-1; D might be TRBD1 (5 bases). Germline loops: CDR1 MDHEN, CDR2 SYDVKM. The CDR3 consists of 14 residues. V dropped 5 bases and J dropped 1 base, with 11 bases sitting between them. CDR3 nucleotide sequence: TGTGCCAGCAGTATGACAGCCCAGAACACTGAAGCTTTCTTT. It is translated as CASSMTAQNTEAFF.

V is TRBV18 and J is TRBJ2-5; possibly TRBD2 for D (7 bases). This CDR3 spans 14 amino acids. V was clipped by 2 bases and J by 2 bases, with 9 bases between them. The V gene's germline CDR1 is KGHSH and CDR2 LQKENI. In DNA form, the CDR3 reads TGTGCCAGCTCACCAGGGAGGGGGCAAGAGACCCAGTACTTC. This translates into CASSPGRGQETQYF.

This clone occurred once. The chain employs TRBV6-2 or TRBV6-3 and TRBJ1-5, with 7 bases fitting TRBD1. The CDR3 extends over 17 amino acids. Per the germline V gene, CDR1 is MNHEY and CDR2 is SVGEGT. Germline trimming cut 6 bases from V and 0 bases from J; bases unmatched to any gene: 11. In DNA, the CDR3 is TGTGCCAGCAGCCAACGGGACAGCGGAAATAGCAATCAGCCCCAGCATTTT. This translates into CASSQRDSGNSNQPQHF.

The chain links TRBV11-2 to TRBJ1-1, with unresolved D. The V gene's germline CDR1 is SGHAT and CDR2 FQNNGV. CDR3 length: 14 amino acids. Deletions cut 5 bases from V and 0 bases from J, with 10 bases between. CDR3 residues: CASSQATLNTEAFF. The CDR3 nucleotides are TGTGCCAGCAGCCAAGCCACTTTGAACACTGAAGCTTTCTTT.

The chain joins TRBV10-2 to TRBJ2-6; D remains unclear. The CDR3 is 17 amino acids. Germline CDR1 is WSHSY and CDR2 is SAAADI. The V gene lost 9 bases and the J gene lost 4 bases, with 22 bases spanning the gap. The CDR3 DNA is TGCGCCAGAAGTCCCGCATTGGGCGCGACCGGGGCCAACGTCCTGACTTTC. Its protein product is CARSPALGATGANVLTF.

The CDR3 region is CASSLVGTGLATQHF. In nucleotides, the CDR3 is TGTGCCAGCAGCTTAGTAGGGACAGGCCTTGCGACCCAGCATTTT. J is TRBJ1-5 and V is TRBV7-2; TRBD1 matches 8 bases. CDR3 length: 15 residues. The J segment lost 11 bases and the V segment lost 1 base, leaving 10 bases of the junction unmatched. From germline, CDR1 is SGHTA and CDR2 FQGNSA.

The chain is built from TRBV7-9 and TRBJ2-7; TRBD2 agrees at 11 bases. Germline assignment: CDR1 SEHNR and CDR2 FQNEAQ (reference sequence). The CDR3 is 15 amino acids. With 5 bases clipped from V and 0 bases from J, the junction kept 3 bases outside the gene matches. CDR3 amino acids: CASSDTSGGSYEQYF. CDR3 in DNA: TGTGCCAGCAGCGATACTAGCGGGGGCTCCTACGAGCAGTACTTC.